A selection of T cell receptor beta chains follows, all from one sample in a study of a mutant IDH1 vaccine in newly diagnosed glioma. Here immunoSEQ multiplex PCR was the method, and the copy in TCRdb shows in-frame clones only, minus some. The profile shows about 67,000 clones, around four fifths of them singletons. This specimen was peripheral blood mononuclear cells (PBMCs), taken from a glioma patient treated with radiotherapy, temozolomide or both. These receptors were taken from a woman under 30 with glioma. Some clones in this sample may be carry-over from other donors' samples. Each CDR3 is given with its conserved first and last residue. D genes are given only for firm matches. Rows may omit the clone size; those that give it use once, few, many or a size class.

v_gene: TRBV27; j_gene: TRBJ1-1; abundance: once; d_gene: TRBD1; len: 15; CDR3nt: TGTGCCAGCAGTCGCCTGGGACAGACGAACACTGAAGCTTTCTTT; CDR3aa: CASSRLGQTNTEAFF
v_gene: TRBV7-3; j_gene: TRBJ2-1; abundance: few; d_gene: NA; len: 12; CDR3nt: TGTGCCAGCAGCTTAAAGGGGACTGAGCAGTTCTTC; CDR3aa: CASSLKGTEQFF
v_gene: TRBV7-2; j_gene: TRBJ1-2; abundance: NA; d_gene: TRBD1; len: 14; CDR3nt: TGTGCCAGCAGCTTATCAGGGGGCGCCTATGGCTACACCTTC; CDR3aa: CASSLSGGAYGYTF
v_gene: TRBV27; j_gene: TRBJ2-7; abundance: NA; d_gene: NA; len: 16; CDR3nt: TGTGCCAGCAGTCCCCCAGTCATCAGGGGAGACTACGAGCAGTACTTC; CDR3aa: CASSPPVIRGDYEQYF
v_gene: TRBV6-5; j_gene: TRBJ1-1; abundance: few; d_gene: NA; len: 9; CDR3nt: TGTGCCACACCGGCTGAAGCTTTCTTT; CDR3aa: CATPAEAFF
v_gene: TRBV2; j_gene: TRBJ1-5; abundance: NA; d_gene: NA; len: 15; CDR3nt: TGTGCCAGCAGTCAAACGGGTTTCAGCAATCAGCCCCAGCATTTT; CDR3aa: CASSQTGFSNQPQHF
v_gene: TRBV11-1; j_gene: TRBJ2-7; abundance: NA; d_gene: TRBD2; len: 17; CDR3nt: TGTGCCAGCAGCAGGACTAGCGGGGGGCCCAATTCCTACGAGCAGTACTTC; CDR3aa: CASSRTSGGPNSYEQYF
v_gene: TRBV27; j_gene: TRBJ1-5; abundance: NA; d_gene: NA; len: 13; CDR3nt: TGTGCCAGCAGGCCGGGGTTGCATCAGCCCCAGCATTTT; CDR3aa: CASRPGLHQPQHF
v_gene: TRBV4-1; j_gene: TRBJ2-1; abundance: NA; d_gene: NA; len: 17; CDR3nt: TGCGCCAGCAGCCACCTGCCAGTGGGGTATTCATACAATGAGCAGTTCTTC; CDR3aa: CASSHLPVGYSYNEQFF
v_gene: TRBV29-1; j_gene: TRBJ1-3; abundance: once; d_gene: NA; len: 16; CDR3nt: TGCAGCGTTGCTTACTGGACTCCCAGCTCTGGAAACACCATATATTTT; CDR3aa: CSVAYWTPSSGNTIYF
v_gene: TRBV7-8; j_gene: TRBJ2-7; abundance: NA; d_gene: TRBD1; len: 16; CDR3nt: TGTGCCAGCAGCGAAAGAGTGACAGGGGGAGGCTACGAGCAGTACTTC; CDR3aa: CASSERVTGGGYEQYF
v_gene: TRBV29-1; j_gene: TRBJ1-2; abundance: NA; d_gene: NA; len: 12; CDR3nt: TGCAGCGTTCAAGAGGGAAACCATGGCTACACCTTC; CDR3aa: CSVQEGNHGYTF
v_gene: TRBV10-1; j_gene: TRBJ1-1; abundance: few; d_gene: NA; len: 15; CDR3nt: TGCGCCAGCAGTGAGGGCCTGGACGGGAACACTGAAGCTTTCTTT; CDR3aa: CASSEGLDGNTEAFF
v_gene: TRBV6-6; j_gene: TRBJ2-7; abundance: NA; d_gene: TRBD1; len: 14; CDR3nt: TGTGCCAGCTTAAACCGGGACAGTCGCTACGAGCAGTACTTC; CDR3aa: CASLNRDSRYEQYF
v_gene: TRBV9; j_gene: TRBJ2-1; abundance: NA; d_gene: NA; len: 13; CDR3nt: TGTGCCAGCAGCCCCCAGCAGGGTGCTGAGCAGTTCTTC; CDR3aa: CASSPQQGAEQFF
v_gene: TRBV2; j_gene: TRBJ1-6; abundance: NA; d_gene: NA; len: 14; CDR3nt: TGTGCCAGCAGGGAGGCAGGCTATAATTCACCCCTCCACTTT; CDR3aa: CASREAGYNSPLHF
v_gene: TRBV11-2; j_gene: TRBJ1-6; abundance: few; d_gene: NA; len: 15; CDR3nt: TGTGCCAGCAGCCCCTGGGGGTCAGGCGGTTCACCCCTCCACTTT; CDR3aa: CASSPWGSGGSPLHF
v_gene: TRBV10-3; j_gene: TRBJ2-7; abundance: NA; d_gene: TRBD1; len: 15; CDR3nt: TGTGCCATCAGTGACGACAGGGTCGCGGGCTACGAGCAGTACTTC; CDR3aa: CAISDDRVAGYEQYF
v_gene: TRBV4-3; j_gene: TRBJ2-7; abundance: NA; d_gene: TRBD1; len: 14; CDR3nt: TGCGCCAGCAGCCAAGGACAGGGAACCTACGAGCAGTACTTC; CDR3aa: CASSQGQGTYEQYF
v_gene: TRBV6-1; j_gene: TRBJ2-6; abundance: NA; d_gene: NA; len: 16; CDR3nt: TGTGCCAGCAGTGAACGGTTGCGGTCTGGGGCCAACGTCCTGACTTTC; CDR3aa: CASSERLRSGANVLTF
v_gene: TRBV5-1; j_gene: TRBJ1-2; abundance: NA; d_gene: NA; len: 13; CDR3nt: TGCGCCAGCAGCGACAGGAATCTAGGACGCTACACCTTC; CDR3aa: CASSDRNLGRYTF
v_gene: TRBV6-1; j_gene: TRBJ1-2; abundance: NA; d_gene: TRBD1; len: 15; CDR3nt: TGTGCCAGCAGGATCCGGACAGGGGGAAACTATGGCTACACCTTC; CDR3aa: CASRIRTGGNYGYTF
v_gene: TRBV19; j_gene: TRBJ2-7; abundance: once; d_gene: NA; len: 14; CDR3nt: TGTGCCAGTAGTATAGAGGGCAGGGTCGACGAGCAGTACTTC; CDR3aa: CASSIEGRVDEQYF
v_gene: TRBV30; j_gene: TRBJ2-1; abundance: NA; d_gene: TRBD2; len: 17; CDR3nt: TGTGCCTGGAGTCCCGCTGGGAGGGCCAGGCTGACCAATGAGCAGTTCTTC; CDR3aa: CAWSPAGRARLTNEQFF
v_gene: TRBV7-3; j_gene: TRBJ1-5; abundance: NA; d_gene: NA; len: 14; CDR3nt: TGTGCCAGCAGCTTAACAGGGGGCAATCAGCCCCAGCATTTT; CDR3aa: CASSLTGGNQPQHF
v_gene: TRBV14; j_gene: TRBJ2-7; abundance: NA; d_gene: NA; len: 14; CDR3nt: TGTGCCAGCACGATAGGGCAAGGCCTAACCGAGCAGTACTTC; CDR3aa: CASTIGQGLTEQYF
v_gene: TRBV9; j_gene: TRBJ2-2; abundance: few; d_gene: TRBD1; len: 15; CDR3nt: TGTGCCAGCAGCGTGGCGGACAGGGGCGGCGGGGAGCTGTTTTTT; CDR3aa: CASSVADRGGGELFF
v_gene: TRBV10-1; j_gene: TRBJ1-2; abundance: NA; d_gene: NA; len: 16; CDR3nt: TGCGCCACCACTTACAGGGACCTAAGGCCCTCTTATGGCTACACCTTC; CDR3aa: CATTYRDLRPSYGYTF
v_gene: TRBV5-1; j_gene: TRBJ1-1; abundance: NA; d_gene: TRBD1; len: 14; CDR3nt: TGCGCCAGCAGCTTACAGGGGGTTGACACTGAAGCTTTCTTT; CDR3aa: CASSLQGVDTEAFF
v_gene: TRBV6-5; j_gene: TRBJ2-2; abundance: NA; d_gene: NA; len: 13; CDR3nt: TGTGCCAGCACACGGCCTAACACCGGGGAGCTGTTTTTT; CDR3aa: CASTRPNTGELFF
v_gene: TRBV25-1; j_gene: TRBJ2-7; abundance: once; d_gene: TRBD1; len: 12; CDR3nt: TGTGCCAGCAGTGGGACAGGGTACGAGCAGTACTTC; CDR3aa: CASSGTGYEQYF
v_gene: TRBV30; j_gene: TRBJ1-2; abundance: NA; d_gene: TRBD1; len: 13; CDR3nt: TGTGCCTGGACCGAGACAGGGAACTATGGCTACACCTTC; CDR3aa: CAWTETGNYGYTF
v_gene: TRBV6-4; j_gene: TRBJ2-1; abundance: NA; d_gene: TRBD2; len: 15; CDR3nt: TGTGCCAGCAGTGGGACTAGCGGGAGGGGCAGTGAGCAGTTCTTC; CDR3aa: CASSGTSGRGSEQFF
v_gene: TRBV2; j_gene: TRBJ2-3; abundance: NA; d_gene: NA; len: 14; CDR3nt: TGTGCCAGCAGTGGGCGGGCCCAGAGAGATACGCAGTATTTT; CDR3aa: CASSGRAQRDTQYF
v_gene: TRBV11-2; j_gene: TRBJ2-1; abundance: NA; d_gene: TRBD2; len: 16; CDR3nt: TGTGCCAGCAGCCGATGGACTAGCCGAGGGGTGAATGAGCAGTTCTTC; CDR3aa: CASSRWTSRGVNEQFF
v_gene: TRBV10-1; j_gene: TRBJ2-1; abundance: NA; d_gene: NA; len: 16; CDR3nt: TGCGCCAGCAGTGACCCTGACAGACTCGGGTCTGGTGGGCAGTTCTTC; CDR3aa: CASSDPDRLGSGGQFF
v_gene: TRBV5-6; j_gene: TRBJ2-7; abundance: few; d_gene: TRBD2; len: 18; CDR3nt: TGTGCCAGCAGCTTGGACGGGACTAGCGGGGGGTTGACCTACGAGCAGTACTTC; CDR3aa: CASSLDGTSGGLTYEQYF
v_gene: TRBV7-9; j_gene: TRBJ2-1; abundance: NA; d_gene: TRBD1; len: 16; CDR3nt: TGTGCCAGCAGCTTAGCTACAGGGGGCTCGGCGGGTGAGCAGTTCTTC; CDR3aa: CASSLATGGSAGEQFF
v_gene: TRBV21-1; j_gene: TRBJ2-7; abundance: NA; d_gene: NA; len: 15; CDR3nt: TGTGCCAGCAGCAAAAGGGACAGGGGAACTCACGAGCAGTACTTC; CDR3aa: CASSKRDRGTHEQYF
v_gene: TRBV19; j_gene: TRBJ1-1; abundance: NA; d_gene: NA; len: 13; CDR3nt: TGTGCCAGTACTCACCGGGGGAGGGCTGAAGCTTTCTTT; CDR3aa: CASTHRGRAEAFF
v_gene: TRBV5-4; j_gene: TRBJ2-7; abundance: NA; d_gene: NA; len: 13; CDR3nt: TGTGCCAGCAGCCCCAGGAGCGGGCTCGAGCAGTACTTC; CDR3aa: CASSPRSGLEQYF
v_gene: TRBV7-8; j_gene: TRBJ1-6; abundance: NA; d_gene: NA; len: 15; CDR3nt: TGTGCCAGCAGCTCGAGGGAGCTCGTAAATTCACCCCTCCACTTT; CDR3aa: CASSSRELVNSPLHF
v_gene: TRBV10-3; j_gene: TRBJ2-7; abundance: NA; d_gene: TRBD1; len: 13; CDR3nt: TGTGCCATCAGCCCAGGGGGCAGGTACGAGCAGTACTTC; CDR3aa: CAISPGGRYEQYF
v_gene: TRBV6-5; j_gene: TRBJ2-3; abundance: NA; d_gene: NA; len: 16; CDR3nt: TGTGCCAGCAGTTACGGAGGCTGGTCCGGGTCAGATACGCAGTATTTT; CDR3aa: CASSYGGWSGSDTQYF
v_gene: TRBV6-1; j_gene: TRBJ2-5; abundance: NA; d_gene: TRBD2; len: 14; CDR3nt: TGTGCCAGCAGGGGAAGCGGGAGGGTAGAGACCCAGTACTTC; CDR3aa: CASRGSGRVETQYF
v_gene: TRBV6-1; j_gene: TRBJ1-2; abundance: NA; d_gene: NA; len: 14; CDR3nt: TGTGCCAGCAGTGAAGGGTGGGACAACTATGGCTACACCTTC; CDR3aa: CASSEGWDNYGYTF
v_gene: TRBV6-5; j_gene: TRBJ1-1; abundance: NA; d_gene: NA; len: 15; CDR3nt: TGTGCCAGCAGTTACTCGAAGGGGTTAAGTACTGAAGCTTTCTTT; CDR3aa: CASSYSKGLSTEAFF
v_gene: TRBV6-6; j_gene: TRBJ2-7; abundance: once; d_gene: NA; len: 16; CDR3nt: TGTGCCAGCAGTTCTACGGCAGGCTACAGGGTCGACGAGCAGTACTTC; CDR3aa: CASSSTAGYRVDEQYF
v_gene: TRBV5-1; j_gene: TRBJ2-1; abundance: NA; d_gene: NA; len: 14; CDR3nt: TGCGCCAGCAGCCCAAGGACTGTCTACAATGAGCAGTTCTTC; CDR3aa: CASSPRTVYNEQFF
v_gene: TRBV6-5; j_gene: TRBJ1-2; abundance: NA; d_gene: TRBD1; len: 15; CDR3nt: TGTGCCAGCAGTTACTCCGAGCAGGGGGTGGGTGGCTACACCTTC; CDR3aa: CASSYSEQGVGGYTF
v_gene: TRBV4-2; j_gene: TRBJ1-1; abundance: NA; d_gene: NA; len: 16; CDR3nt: TGTGCCAGCAGCCAAGAGGTCGGGGGATTGGTCACTGAAGCTTTCTTT; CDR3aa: CASSQEVGGLVTEAFF
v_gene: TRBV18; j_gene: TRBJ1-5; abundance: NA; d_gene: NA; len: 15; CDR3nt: TGTGCCAGCTCACCTAATAGAGTGGACAATCAGCCCCAGCATTTT; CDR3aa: CASSPNRVDNQPQHF
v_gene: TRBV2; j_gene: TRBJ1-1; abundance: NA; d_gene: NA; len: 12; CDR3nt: TGTGCCAGCAGTATACAGGGCACTGAAGCTTTCTTT; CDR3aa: CASSIQGTEAFF
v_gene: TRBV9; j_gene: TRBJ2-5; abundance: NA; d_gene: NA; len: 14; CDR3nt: TGTGCCAGCAGCGTAGGTGGGGTACAAGAGACCCAGTACTTC; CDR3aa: CASSVGGVQETQYF
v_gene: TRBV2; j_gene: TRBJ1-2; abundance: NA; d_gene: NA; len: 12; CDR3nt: TGTGCCAGCAGTCCCGCTGGATCTGGCTACACCTTC; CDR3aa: CASSPAGSGYTF
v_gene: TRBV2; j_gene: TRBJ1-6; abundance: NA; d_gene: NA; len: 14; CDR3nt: TGTGCCAGCAGAGAAAGGGAGTATAATTCACCCCTCCACTTT; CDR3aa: CASREREYNSPLHF
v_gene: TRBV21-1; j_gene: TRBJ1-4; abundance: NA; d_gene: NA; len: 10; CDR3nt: TGTGCCAGCTCTGCCGAAAAACTGTTTTTT; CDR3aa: CASSAEKLFF
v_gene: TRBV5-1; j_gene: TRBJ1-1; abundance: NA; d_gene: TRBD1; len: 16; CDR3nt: TGCGCCAGCAGCTTGGTGGGACAGGGCTCTGGGACTGAAGCTTTCTTT; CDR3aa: CASSLVGQGSGTEAFF
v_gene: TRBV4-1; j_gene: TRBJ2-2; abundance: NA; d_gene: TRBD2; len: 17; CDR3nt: TGCGCCAGCAGCCAACCGACTAGCGGGAGGGCCCACGGGGAGCTGTTTTTT; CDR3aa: CASSQPTSGRAHGELFF